These T cell receptor beta chains were read from a single sample in a study of vaccination effects on CD4 cells after COVID-19. What these receptors recognize is not known. Clones were sequenced by immunoSEQ multiplex PCR, and TCRdb holds only the in-frame ones, with some missing. The top ten hold under 10% of the sample, which has 40,000 or so clones, about three quarters seen once. The sequences come from CD4+ T cells from PBMCs cultured without peptide, collected after COVID-19 vaccination. These receptors were taken from a human donor who received a COVID-19 vaccine. Each CDR3 is given with its conserved first and last residue. Fields, in order: V gene, clone size, CDR3 protein. Size tells how often a clone was seen (once, few, many) or the class of an expanded clone, and some rows leave it out.

TRBV11-2	.	CASSLGGTTQETQYF
TRBV4-2	once	CASRQGGVTDTQYF
TRBV6-4	.	CASSPTGANEQFF
TRBV5-6	.	CASSLSVGWDDGGNTIYF
TRBV14	few	CASTSDTGELFF
TRBV18	.	CASSLGQGYHSGANVLTF
TRBV6-4	few	CASSVAGEVAGELFF
TRBV27	.	CASSSRSPSYEQYF
TRBV19	few	CASSTRQGGQPQHF
TRBV19	.	CASSKGTSASEQFF
TRBV5-1	.	CASSLSQGQETQYF
TRBV7-2	.	CASSLGWASGQETQYF
TRBV5-4	.	CASSLTGSGELFF
TRBV25-1	.	CASRVAGGDEQYF
TRBV5-8	.	CASSLALTGGNYGYTF
TRBV5-4	.	CASSLAGVETQYF
TRBV9	.	CASSARLAGHTPDTQYF
TRBV21-1	.	CASSKRGTGGDGYTF
TRBV5-5	.	CASSLLTQGPNYGYTF
TRBV27	few	CASSSLDRLSLGYTF
TRBV5-1	.	CASSTSSWGVGGSLPFYGYTF
TRBV3-1/TRBV3-2	.	CASSPSGNTIYF
TRBV19	.	CASRPTSTNTGELFF
TRBV14	.	CASSQERPYEQYF
TRBV30	.	CAWSVSGTTEAFF
TRBV7-6	few	CASSRDGQGAFYEQYF
TRBV14	.	CASSARDRGAGELFF
TRBV6-6	.	CASSSPTGQSNQPQHF
TRBV2	.	CASSVEGPGELFF
TRBV7-9	.	CASSEGQTGYTF
TRBV7-9	few	CATAPSGRTGEQYF
TRBV14	.	CASTQGALETQYF
TRBV19	few	CASSKQGEANQPQHF
TRBV23-1	.	CASSLLRQGGYGYTF
TRBV28	.	CASTGGGANVLTF
TRBV12-3/TRBV12-4	few	CASSRTGDEQYF
TRBV24-1	.	CATSVGTNYGYTF
TRBV9	once	CASSVDPRDRGRDTIYF
TRBV6-6	few	CASSGKDRGNQPQHF
TRBV10-1	.	CASSEDRVRREQYF
TRBV5-5	few	CASSSYTGGYTEAFF
TRBV12-5	few	CASATSVGQPQHF